Reported below is one T cell receptor (beta chain). This sample is drawn from a study of blood T cell repertoires in COVID-19. Libraries were prepared by immunoSEQ multiplex PCR; TCRdb keeps only in-frame clonotypes and omits some of them. This table holds approximately 280,000 clones, 90% found once. CDR1 is SGHRS and CDR2 is YFSETQ in the germline V gene. V gave up 0 bases and J gave up 4 bases; unmatched junction bases: 0. The CDR3 is made up of 14 amino acids. J is TRBJ2-3 and V is TRBV5-1, with 9 positions matching TRBD2. Sequencing was carried out using peripheral blood. This TCR was sampled from a woman aged 25-40 years with COVID-19, enrolled during active disease. CDR3 nucleotides: TGCGCCAGCAGCTTGGAGCGGGAGGCAGATACGCAGTATTTT. Translating it yields CASSLEREADTQYF. The full variable domain, with the rest looked up from reference TRBV5-1 and TRBJ2-3, is KAGVTQTPRYLIKTRGQQVTLSCSPISGHRSVSWYQQTPGQGLQFLFEYFSETQRNKGNFPGRFSGRQFSNSRSEMNVSTLELGDSALYLCASSLEREADTQYFGPGTRLTVL.